This TCR beta chain appears in the sequencing data of a study of blood T cells in healthy people across ages. The authors ran a second PCR of about 6 to 11 cycles using a sample-barcoded 5' primer and a J-beta primer mix. TCRdb used MiXCR to reprocess the 5' RACE reads, holding one entry per CDR3 protein. The table includes approximately 1,000,000 distinct CDR3 sequences, over 35% detected once. This clonotype was counted many times. Germline V gene sequence: CDR1 SGHDT, CDR2 YYEEEE. Trimming left V 2 bases short and J 8 bases short, with 14 bases between. This CDR3 comprises 14 residues. This receptor was identified in a woman in her fifties or sixties in good health. The specimen sequenced was blood. The rearrangement links TRBV5-6 to TRBJ2-1; TRBD1 is a possible D gene (6 bases). This CDR3 reads CASSLLTGPYEQFF. The DNA of the CDR3 is TGTGCCAGCAGCTTACTTACAGGGCCCTATGAGCAGTTCTTC.